This T cell receptor (beta chain) was identified in a study of cytomegalovirus exposure and HLA in healthy donors. PCR was performed using 60 Vbeta and 13 Jbeta primers. Profiling relied on immunoSEQ multiplex PCR, and the TCRdb table lists in-frame clones only, not all of them. The sample contains about 160,000 clones, roughly four fifths of which appear only once. This clone was observed a handful of times. Its target is unknown. Study-wide results and limits: Later analysis demonstrated an association between a missense DCLRE1C variant and TCR beta V- and J-gene trimming. Some V segments (TRBV6-2 and TRBV6-3 among them) were excluded as indistinguishable.

Germline CDR1 is LGHNT and CDR2 is FRNRAP. The CDR3 covers 21 residues. The J segment lost 7 bases and the V segment lost 2 bases, leaving 25 bases of the junction unmatched. The material sequenced was PBMCs. V gene TRBV12-5 combines with J gene TRBJ1-4, with TRBD1 matching 7 bases. This TCR derives from a woman aged 18-29 years in good health and CMV-seronegative. The CDR3 nucleotides are TGTGCTAGTGGTTTGTTTTTTTTCGTGTCCCGAGGGAACAGGGGTGGTGAAAAACTGTTTTTT. Translated: CASGLFFFVSRGNRGGEKLFF.